This T cell receptor beta chain comes out of a study of T cells after yellow fever vaccination. Study-wide background: It was SMART-Seq v4 Ultra Low Input that prepared the fractions with low cell numbers.

The V end lost 0 bases, the J end lost 2 bases, and 7 bases lay between the germline ends. CDR3 length: 15 residues. Germline V lookup: CDR1 LGHNA, CDR2 YSLEER. Template switching by 5'RACE produced TCR cDNA, adding a universal primer site and UMIs. TCRdb called the 5' RACE reads again in MiXCR, with one record for every CDR3 protein. The sample consists of 300,000 or so distinct CDR3 sequences, 10% to 15% of them appearing once. Material: CD4+ T cells sorted from PBMCs, obtained 45 days after the yellow fever booster vaccination. The clonotype was recovered from a man aged 30 to 45 who received the YFV17D yellow fever vaccine. The chain has TRBV4-3 and TRBJ2-2; no firm D call. The CDR3 sequence: CASSQDRPNTGELFF. The CDR3 DNA sequence: TGCGCCAGCAGCCAAGACCGACCCAACACCGGGGAGCTGTTTTTT.